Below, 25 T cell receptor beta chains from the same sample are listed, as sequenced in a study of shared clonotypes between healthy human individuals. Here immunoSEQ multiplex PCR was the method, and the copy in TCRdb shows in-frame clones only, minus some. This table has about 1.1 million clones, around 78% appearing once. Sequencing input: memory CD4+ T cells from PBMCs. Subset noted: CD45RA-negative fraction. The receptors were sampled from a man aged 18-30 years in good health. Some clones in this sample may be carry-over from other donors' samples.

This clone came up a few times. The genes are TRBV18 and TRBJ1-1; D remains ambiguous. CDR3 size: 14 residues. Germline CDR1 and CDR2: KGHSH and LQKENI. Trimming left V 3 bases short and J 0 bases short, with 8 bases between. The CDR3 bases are TGTGCCAGCTCACCGGTTCCAGTGAACACTGAAGCTTTCTTT. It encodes CASSPVPVNTEAFF. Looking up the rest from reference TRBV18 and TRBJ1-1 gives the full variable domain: NAGVMQNPRHLVRRRGQEARLRCSPMKGHSHVYWYRQLPEEGLKFMVYLQKENIIDESGMPKERFSAEFPKEGPSILRIQQVVRGDSAAYFCASSPVPVNTEAFFGQGTRLTVV.

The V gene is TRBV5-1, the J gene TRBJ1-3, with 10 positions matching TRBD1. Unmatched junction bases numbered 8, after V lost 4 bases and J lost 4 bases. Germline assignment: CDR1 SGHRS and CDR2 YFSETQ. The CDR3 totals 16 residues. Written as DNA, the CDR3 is TGCGCCAGCAGCGCCAAAGGGACAGGGGCCGGAAACACCATATATTTT. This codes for CASSAKGTGAGNTIYF.

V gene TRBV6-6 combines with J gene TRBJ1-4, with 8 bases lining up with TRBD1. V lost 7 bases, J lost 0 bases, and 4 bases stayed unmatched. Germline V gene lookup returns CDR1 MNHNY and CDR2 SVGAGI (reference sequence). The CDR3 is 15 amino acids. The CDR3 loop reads CASIGQGATNEKLFF. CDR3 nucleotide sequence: TGTGCCAGCATCGGACAGGGCGCAACTAATGAAAAACTGTTTTTT.

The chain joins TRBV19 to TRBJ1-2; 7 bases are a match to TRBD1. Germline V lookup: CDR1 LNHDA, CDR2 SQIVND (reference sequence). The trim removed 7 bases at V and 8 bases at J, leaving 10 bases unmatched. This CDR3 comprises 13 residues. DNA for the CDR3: TGTGCCAGTACCGTCAGGGGGGGATGGGGCTACACCTTC. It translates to CASTVRGGWGYTF. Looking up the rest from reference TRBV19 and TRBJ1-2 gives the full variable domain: DGGITQSPKYLFRKEGQNVTLSCEQNLNHDAMYWYRQDPGQGLRLIYYSQIVNDFQKGDIAEGYSVSREKKESFPLTVTSAQKNPTAFYLCASTVRGGWGYTFGSGTRLTVV.

The CDR3 coding sequence is TGCGCCAGCAGCCAAAGCGGACTAGCGGGAGCGGGCACAGATACGCAGTATTTT. Translating it yields CASSQSGLAGAGTDTQYF. This chain joins TRBV4-1 and TRBJ2-3; the match to TRBD2 covers 13 bases. Germline values: CDR1 MGHRA, CDR2 YSYEKL. The V and J ends lost 2 bases and 1 base, in that order; junction bases with no gene match: 6. This CDR3 region has 18 residues.

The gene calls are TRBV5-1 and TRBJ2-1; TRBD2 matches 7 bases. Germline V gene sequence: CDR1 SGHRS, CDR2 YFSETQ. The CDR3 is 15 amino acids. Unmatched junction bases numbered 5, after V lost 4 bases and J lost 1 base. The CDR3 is CASSDGAGSYNEQFF. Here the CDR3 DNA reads TGCGCCAGCAGCGACGGAGCGGGATCCTACAATGAGCAGTTCTTC.

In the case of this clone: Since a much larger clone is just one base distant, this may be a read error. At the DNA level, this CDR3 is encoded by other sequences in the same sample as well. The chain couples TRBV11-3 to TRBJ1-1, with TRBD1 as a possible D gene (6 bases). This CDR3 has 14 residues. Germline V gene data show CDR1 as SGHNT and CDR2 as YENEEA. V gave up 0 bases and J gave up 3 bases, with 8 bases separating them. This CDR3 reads CASSLEGGDTEAFF. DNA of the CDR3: TGTGCCAGCAGCTTAGAAGGGGGGGACACTGAAGCTTTCTTT.

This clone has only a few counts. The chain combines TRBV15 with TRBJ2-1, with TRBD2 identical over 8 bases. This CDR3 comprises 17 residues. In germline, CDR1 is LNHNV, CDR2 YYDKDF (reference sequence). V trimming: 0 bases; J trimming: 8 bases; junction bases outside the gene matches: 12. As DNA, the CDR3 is TGTGCCACCAGCAGAGAAAAGAGAGTAGCGGGAAGGTATGAGCAGTTCTTC. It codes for CATSREKRVAGRYEQFF.

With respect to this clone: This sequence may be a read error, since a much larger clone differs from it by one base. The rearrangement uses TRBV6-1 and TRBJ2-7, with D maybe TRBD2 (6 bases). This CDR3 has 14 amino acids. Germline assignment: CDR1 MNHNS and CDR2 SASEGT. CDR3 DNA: TGTACCAGCCTTGATAGCGGAAGCTCCTACGAGCAGTACTTC. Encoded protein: CTSLDSGSSYEQYF.

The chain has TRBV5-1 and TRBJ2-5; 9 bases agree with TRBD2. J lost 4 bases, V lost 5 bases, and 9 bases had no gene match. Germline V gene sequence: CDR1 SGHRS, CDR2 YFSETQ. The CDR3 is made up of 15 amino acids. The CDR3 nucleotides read TGCGCCAGCAGGACCCTTAGCGGGAGCGGAGAGACCCAGTACTTC. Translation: CASRTLSGSGETQYF.

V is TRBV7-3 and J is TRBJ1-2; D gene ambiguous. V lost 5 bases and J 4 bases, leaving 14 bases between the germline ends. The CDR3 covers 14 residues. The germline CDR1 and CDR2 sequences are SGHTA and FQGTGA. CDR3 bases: TGTGCCAGCAGCCAAGACGGCCGCATCTATGGCTACACCTTC. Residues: CASSQDGRIYGYTF. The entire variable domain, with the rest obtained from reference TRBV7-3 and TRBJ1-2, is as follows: GAGVSQTPSNKVTEKGKYVELRCDPISGHTALYWYRQSLGQGPEFLIYFQGTGAADDSGLPNDRFFAVRPEGSVSTLKIQRTERGDSAVYLCASSQDGRIYGYTFGSGTRLTVV.

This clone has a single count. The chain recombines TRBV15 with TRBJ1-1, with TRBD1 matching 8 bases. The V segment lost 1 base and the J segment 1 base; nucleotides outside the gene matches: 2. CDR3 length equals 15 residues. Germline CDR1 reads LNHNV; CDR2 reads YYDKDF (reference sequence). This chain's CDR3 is CATSRGTGGNTEAFF. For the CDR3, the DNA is TGTGCCACCAGCAGAGGAACAGGGGGGAACACTGAAGCTTTCTTT.

CDR3: CASSPSQGNYGYTF. CDR3 sequence (DNA): TGTGCCAGCTCACCGTCCCAGGGAAACTATGGCTACACCTTC. V is TRBV18 and J is TRBJ1-2; a weak D match, TRBD1 (5 bases). The CDR3 extends over 14 amino acids. The V end lost 3 bases, the J end lost 2 bases, and 10 bases lay between the germline ends. Germline V gene data show CDR1 as KGHSH and CDR2 as LQKENI.

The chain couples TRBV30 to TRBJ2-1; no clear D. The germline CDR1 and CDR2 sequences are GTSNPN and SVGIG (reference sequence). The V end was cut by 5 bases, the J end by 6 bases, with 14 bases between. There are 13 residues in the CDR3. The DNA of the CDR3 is TGTGCCTGGGCCGACTCAGGCTCCAATGAGCAGTTCTTC. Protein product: CAWADSGSNEQFF.

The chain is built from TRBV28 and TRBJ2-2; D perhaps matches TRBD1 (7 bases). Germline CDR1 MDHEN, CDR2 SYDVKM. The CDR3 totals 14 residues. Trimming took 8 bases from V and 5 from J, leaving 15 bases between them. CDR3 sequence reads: CASGGTADTGELFF. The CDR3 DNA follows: TGTGCCAGCGGGGGGACAGCGGATACCGGGGAGCTGTTTTTT.

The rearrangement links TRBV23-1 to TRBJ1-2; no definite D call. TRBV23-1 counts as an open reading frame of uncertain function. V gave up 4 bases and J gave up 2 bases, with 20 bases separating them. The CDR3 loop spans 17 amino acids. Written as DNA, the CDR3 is TGCGCCAGCAGTCCCGGTTTTTGTCTACTACTGAACTATGGCTACACCTTC. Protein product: CASSPGFCLLLNYGYTF.

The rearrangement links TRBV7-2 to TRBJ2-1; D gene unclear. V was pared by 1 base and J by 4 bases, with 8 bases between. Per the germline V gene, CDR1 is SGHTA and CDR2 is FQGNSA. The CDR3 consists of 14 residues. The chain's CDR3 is CASSLERHYNEQFF. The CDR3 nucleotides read TGTGCCAGCAGCTTAGAACGCCATTACAATGAGCAGTTCTTC.

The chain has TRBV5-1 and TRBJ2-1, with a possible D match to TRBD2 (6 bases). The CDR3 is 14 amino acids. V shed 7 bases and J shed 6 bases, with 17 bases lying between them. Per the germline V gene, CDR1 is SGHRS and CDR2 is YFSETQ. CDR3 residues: CASASRTKINEQFF. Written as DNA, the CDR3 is TGCGCCAGCGCCTCCCGGACTAAGATCAATGAGCAGTTCTTC.

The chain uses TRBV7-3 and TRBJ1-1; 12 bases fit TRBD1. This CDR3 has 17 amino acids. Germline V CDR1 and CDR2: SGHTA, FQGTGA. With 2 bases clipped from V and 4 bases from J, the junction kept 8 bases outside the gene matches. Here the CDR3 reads CASSLAGTGGNITEAFF. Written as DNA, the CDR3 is TGTGCCAGCAGCTTAGCCGGGACAGGGGGCAATATCACTGAAGCTTTCTTT.

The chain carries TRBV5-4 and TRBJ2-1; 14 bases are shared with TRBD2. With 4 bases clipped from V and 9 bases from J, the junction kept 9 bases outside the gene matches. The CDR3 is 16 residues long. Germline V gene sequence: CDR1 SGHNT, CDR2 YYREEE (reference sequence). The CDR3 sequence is CASSPGTSGRVSEQFF. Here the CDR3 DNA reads TGTGCCAGCAGCCCAGGGACTAGCGGGAGAGTAAGTGAGCAGTTCTTC.

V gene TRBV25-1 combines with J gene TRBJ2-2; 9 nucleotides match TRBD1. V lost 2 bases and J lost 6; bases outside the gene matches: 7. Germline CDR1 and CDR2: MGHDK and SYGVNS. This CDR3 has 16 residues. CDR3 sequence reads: CASSEGGTGSAGELFF. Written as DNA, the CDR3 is TGTGCCAGCAGTGAAGGCGGGACAGGGTCGGCCGGGGAGCTGTTTTTT.

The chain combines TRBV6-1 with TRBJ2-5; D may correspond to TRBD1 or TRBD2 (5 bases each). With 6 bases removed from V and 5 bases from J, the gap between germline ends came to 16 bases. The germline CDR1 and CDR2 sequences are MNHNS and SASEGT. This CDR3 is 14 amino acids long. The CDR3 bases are TGTGCCAGCAGCGTACATGGGGGTGAGGAGACCCAGTACTTC. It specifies CASSVHGGEETQYF.

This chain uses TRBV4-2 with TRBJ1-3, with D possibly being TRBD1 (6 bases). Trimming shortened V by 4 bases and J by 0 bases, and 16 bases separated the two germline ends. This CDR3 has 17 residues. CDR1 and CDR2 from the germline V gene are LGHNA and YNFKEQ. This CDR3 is CASSPRGRGNSGNTIYF. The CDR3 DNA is TGTGCCAGCAGCCCACGGGGGCGGGGCAACTCTGGAAACACCATATATTTT.

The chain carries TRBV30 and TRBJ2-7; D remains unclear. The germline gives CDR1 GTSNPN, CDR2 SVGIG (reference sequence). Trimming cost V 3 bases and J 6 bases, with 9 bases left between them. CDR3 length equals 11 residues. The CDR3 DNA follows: TGTGCCTGGAGAACTAATTCCGAGCAGTACTTC. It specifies CAWRTNSEQYF.

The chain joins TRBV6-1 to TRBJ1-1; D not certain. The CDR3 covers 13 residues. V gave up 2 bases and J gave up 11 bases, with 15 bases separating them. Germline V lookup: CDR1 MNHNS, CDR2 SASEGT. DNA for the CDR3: TGTGCCAGCAGTGAAAGAGAAAGACCCAAGGCTTTCTTT. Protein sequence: CASSERERPKAFF.